Below, 6 T cell receptor beta chains from the same sample are listed, as sequenced in a study of T-cell reconstitution after alpha-beta-depleted transplantation in children. Unique molecular identifiers were used in preparing the TCRbeta library. TCRdb recomputed calls from the PCR reads with MiXCR, one row per CDR3 protein. The repertoire includes around 71,000 distinct CDR3 sequences, approximately 7.4% of them detected once, and less than 3% sits in the top ten. Sample: PBMCs from the stem cell graft donor, taken from the stem cell graft. All receptors derive from a human donor who donated a stem cell graft to a child with acute lymphoblastic leukemia.

This clonotype was observed at least ten times. This chain links TRBV28 with TRBJ2-7; 8 nucleotides match TRBD2. V dropped 7 bases and J dropped 1; count of bases not matched to a gene: 15. CDR3 length: 17 amino acids. Germline V lookup: CDR1 MDHEN, CDR2 SYDVKM. In DNA, the CDR3 is TGTGCCAGCACCCACAACGCGGGGGGATTAAGTTCCTACGAGCAGTACTTC. Protein product: CASTHNAGGLSSYEQYF.

This clonotype occurred a few times. This chain uses TRBV27 with TRBJ2-4; the D gene could be TRBD1 or TRBD2 (6 bases each). Trimming shortened V by 3 bases and J by 3 bases, and 15 bases separated the two germline ends. CDR3 length: 16 residues. The germline V gene encodes CDR1 MNHEY and CDR2 SMNVEV (reference sequence). In DNA form, the CDR3 reads TGTGCCAGCAGTTTGGCGGGACACTATAGCAAAAACATTCAGTACTTC. Its translation: CASSLAGHYSKNIQYF.

This clonotype was detected a few times. The chain combines TRBV6-5 with TRBJ1-2, with 7 bases lining up with TRBD1. The junction had 8 bases not matched to a gene; V was cut back by 4 bases and J by 0 bases. Germline lookup yields CDR1 MNHEY and CDR2 SVGAGI. The CDR3 has 16 amino acids. The CDR3 bases are TGTGCCAGCAGTTTTGGGGACAGCCCTGCTAACTATGGCTACACCTTC. Its translation: CASSFGDSPANYGYTF.

This clonotype was seen ten or more times. This chain joins TRBV11-2 and TRBJ1-5; 8 bases map to TRBD1. The V and J ends lost 5 bases and 6 bases, in that order; junction bases with no gene match: 6. CDR1 is SGHAT, CDR2 FQNNGV, per germline. The CDR3 loop spans 14 amino acids. The CDR3 DNA is TGTGCCAGCAGCCCGGACAGGGCGGGTCAGCCCCAGCATTTT. This gives the protein CASSPDRAGQPQHF.

This clonotype was recorded at least ten times. V is TRBV14 and J is TRBJ2-1, with 12 bases identical to TRBD2. The V and J ends lost 3 bases and 9 bases, in that order; junction bases with no gene match: 6. The CDR3 runs to 15 residues. Germline CDR1 reads SGHDN; CDR2 reads FVKESK. The CDR3 loop is CASSQLAGGPGEQFF. The CDR3 nucleotides are TGTGCCAGCAGCCAGCTAGCGGGAGGGCCAGGTGAGCAGTTCTTC.

The V call is TRBV7-9, the J call TRBJ1-6; D is possibly TRBD1 (5 bases). Trimming stripped 4 bases from V and 14 bases from J, with 12 bases between. The CDR3 has 12 amino acids. Germline V CDR1 and CDR2: SEHNR, FQNEAQ (reference sequence). The CDR3: CASSSQRGTLHF. The CDR3, as DNA: TGTGCCAGCAGCTCCCAGAGGGGCACCCTCCACTTT.